Presented here are 28 T cell receptor beta chains from one specimen sequenced in a study of OX40 agonist ivuxolimab in advanced cancers. Clones were sequenced by immunoSEQ multiplex PCR, and TCRdb holds only the in-frame ones, with some missing. This table holds about 58,000 clones, roughly 87% found once. The sample was CD4+ or CD8+ T cells sorted from blood, taken in a trial of the OX40 agonist ivuxolimab. The receptors stem from an adult with an advanced solid tumor such as melanoma, head and neck, liver or kidney cancer.

The rearrangement joins TRBV6-5 to TRBJ2-3; 9 nucleotides agree with TRBD2. The CDR3 consists of 14 residues. Germline-derived CDR1 and CDR2 are MNHEY and SVGAGI. V shed 5 bases and J 4 bases; nucleotides not matched to a gene: 4. This CDR3 is CASSKAGGADTQYF. CDR3 coding DNA: TGTGCCAGCAGTAAAGCGGGGGGAGCAGATACGCAGTATTTT.

The chain employs TRBV21-1 and TRBJ2-7; TRBD2 reflects the table's D call only, with no check against the DNA. TRBV21-1 is noted as a pseudogene. The CDR3 contains 19 residues. The CDR3 loop is CATRGASGSNGTFMNEQYF. The CDR3 DNA reads as TGTGCCACAAGGGGGGCTAGCGGGAGCAATGGAACCTTCATGAACGAGCAGTACTTC.

This chain connects TRBV6-6 to TRBJ2-3; D gene ambiguous. The CDR3 is 15 residues long. Germline V lookup: CDR1 MNHNY, CDR2 SVGAGI (reference sequence). The V and J ends lost 0 bases and 0 bases respectively, with 7 bases between them. The CDR3 sequence is CASSYSPASTDTQYF. CDR3 DNA: TGTGCCAGCAGTTACTCACCCGCTAGCACAGATACGCAGTATTTT.

In this sample, this clone turned up once. The chain is built from TRBV4-1 and TRBJ1-4; 11 bases fit TRBD1. V trimming: 1 base; J trimming: 7 bases; junction bases outside the gene matches: 8. CDR1 MGHRA and CDR2 YSYEKL come from the germline V gene. There are 17 residues in the CDR3. The CDR3 reads CASSQALTGTGGEKLFF. CDR3 sequence (DNA): TGCGCCAGCAGCCAAGCCCTCACCGGGACAGGGGGTGAAAAACTGTTTTTT.

CDR3 coding DNA: TGTGCCAGCAGCTTAAGCGAACAGCAAGAGACCCAGTACTTC. Translated, it gives CASSLSEQQETQYF. This chain connects TRBV13 to TRBJ2-5; D remains unclear. Per the germline V gene, CDR1 is PRHDT and CDR2 is FYEKMQ (reference sequence). The CDR3 length is 14 residues. The V end was cut by 2 bases, the J end by 2 bases, with 9 bases between.

The genes are TRBV11-2 and TRBJ1-1; no definite D call. Germline lookup yields CDR1 SGHAT and CDR2 FQNNGV. Deletions cut 3 bases from V and 11 bases from J, with 10 bases between. The CDR3 contains 11 residues. CDR3 sequence reads: CASSFGTGAFF. CDR3 bases: TGTGCCAGCAGCTTTGGTACGGGGGCTTTCTTT. The full variable domain, rest sourced from reference TRBV11-2 and TRBJ1-1, is EAGVAQSPRYKIIEKRQSVAFWCNPISGHATLYWYQQILGQGPKLLIQFQNNGVVDDSQLPKDRFSAERLKGVDSTLKIQPAKLEDSAVYLCASSFGTGAFFGQGTRLTVV.

The rearrangement links TRBV6-1 to TRBJ1-1; tentative D call: TRBD1 (5 bases). The germline V gene has CDR1 MNHNS and CDR2 SASEGT. The CDR3 is made up of 14 amino acids. V was shortened by 6 bases and J by 6 bases, with 17 bases between the two germline ends. The CDR3 loop is CASRIRGTGAEAFF. CDR3 DNA sequence: TGTGCCAGCAGGATCCGGGGCACGGGAGCTGAAGCTTTCTTT.

The chain has TRBV9 and TRBJ2-5; 12 bases map to TRBD2. V was clipped by 7 bases and J by 5 bases; unmatched bases: 9. The CDR3 runs 15 residues. In germline, CDR1 is SGDLS, CDR2 YYNGEE. The CDR3 DNA follows: TGTGCCAGCGCGAAATCGGGACTAGCGGGTGAGACCCAGTACTTC. Protein sequence: CASAKSGLAGETQYF.

The chain recombines TRBV7-9 with TRBJ2-7; 7 bases line up with TRBD2. The CDR3 totals 15 residues. Germline CDR1 reads SEHNR; CDR2 reads FQNEAQ (reference sequence). With 5 bases clipped from V and 2 bases from J, the junction kept 9 bases outside the gene matches. The CDR3: CASSLSSGGPYEQYF. As DNA, the CDR3 is TGTGCCAGCAGCCTTTCTAGCGGAGGGCCCTACGAGCAGTACTTC.

The chain combines TRBV25-1 with TRBJ1-1; D gene ambiguous. The ends were cut back, 5 bases at V and 6 bases at J, with 13 bases in the middle. CDR1 is MGHDK and CDR2 is SYGVNS in the germline V gene. This CDR3 region has 13 residues. The CDR3 protein is CASSTGRFAEAFF. For the CDR3, the DNA is TGTGCCAGCAGTACCGGGCGGTTCGCTGAAGCTTTCTTT.

DNA for the CDR3: TGTGCCAGCAGTCTTGGTGCGAACGAGCAGTACTTC. Translation gives CASSLGANEQYF. The V call is TRBV7-9, the J call TRBJ2-7; D is ambiguous. The V end lost 6 bases, the J end lost 5 bases, and 11 bases lay between the germline ends. The CDR3 covers 12 residues. CDR1 and CDR2 (germline): SEHNR, FQNEAQ (reference sequence).

This CDR3 is CASSPRGYTDTQYF. The CDR3 nucleotides are TGTGCCAGCAGCCCCCGCGGTTACACAGATACGCAGTATTTT. V gene TRBV7-9 combines with J gene TRBJ2-3; D remains unclear. The ends were cut back, 5 bases at V and 2 bases at J, with 11 bases in the middle. Germline V CDR1 and CDR2: SEHNR, FQNEAQ (reference sequence). There are 14 residues in the CDR3.

The chain has TRBV13 and TRBJ2-1; tentatively, D is TRBD2 (6 bases). The CDR3 has 15 residues. Germline V CDR1 and CDR2: PRHDT, FYEKMQ (reference sequence). The V and J ends lost 3 bases and 5 bases respectively, with 14 bases between them. The CDR3: CASSFRLASNNEQFF. The CDR3 coding sequence is TGTGCCAGCAGCTTCCGCCTAGCGTCGAACAATGAGCAGTTCTTC.

The CDR3 region is CASTISVVADTQYF. CDR3 coding DNA: TGTGCCAGCACCATCTCAGTGGTCGCAGATACGCAGTATTTT. The V call is TRBV7-9, the J call TRBJ2-3; D remains ambiguous. The CDR3 has 14 amino acids. Germline V gene sequence: CDR1 SEHNR, CDR2 FQNEAQ (reference sequence). V lost 7 bases to trimming and J lost 4 bases, with 15 bases between them.

This rearrangement joins TRBV11-3 to TRBJ1-2; D uncertain. With 4 bases removed from V and 1 base from J, the gap between germline ends came to 10 bases. This CDR3 spans 14 amino acids. Germline V gene sequence: CDR1 SGHNT, CDR2 YENEEA. This CDR3 reads CASSSGDLNYGYTF. For the CDR3, the DNA is TGTGCCAGCAGCTCCGGCGATCTTAACTATGGCTACACCTTC. Together with reference TRBV11-3 and TRBJ1-2, the CDR3 gives the full variable domain: EAGVVQSPRYKIIEKKQPVAFWCNPISGHNTLYWYLQNLGQGPELLIRYENEEAVDDSQLPKDRFSAERLKGVDSTLKIQPAELGDSAVYLCASSSGDLNYGYTFGSGTRLTVV.

The rearrangement links TRBV4-1 to TRBJ2-2, with 10 positions matching TRBD2. The V and J ends lost 4 bases and 4 bases, in that order; junction bases with no gene match: 9. Germline values: CDR1 MGHRA, CDR2 YSYEKL. The CDR3 is made up of 17 amino acids. The CDR3 loop reads CASSLSIAGGGTGELFF. In DNA, the CDR3 is TGCGCCAGCAGCCTTAGCATAGCGGGAGGTGGCACCGGGGAGCTGTTTTTT.

The chain carries TRBV19 and TRBJ1-2; 7 bases align to TRBD1. The CDR3 spans 15 residues. CDR1 and CDR2 from the germline V gene are LNHDA and SQIVND (reference sequence). V gave up 7 bases and J gave up 1 base; unmatched junction bases: 9. The CDR3 here is CASTTPDRSNYGYTF. CDR3 DNA sequence: TGTGCCAGTACCACCCCGGACAGGAGTAACTATGGCTACACCTTC.

This chain links TRBV11-2 with TRBJ2-7; the match to TRBD2 covers 9 bases. Germline loops: CDR1 SGHAT, CDR2 FQNNGV. Trimming cost V 1 base and J 0 bases; bases outside gene matches: 4. This CDR3 comprises 16 residues. CDR3 nucleotide sequence: TGTGCCAGCAGCTTAGGGCTAGCGGGGTTCTCCTACGAGCAGTACGTC. Protein product: CASSLGLAGFSYEQYV.

The CDR3 DNA follows: TGTGCCAGCAGTGAAAGGGTCGCTCCTTACGGCGAGCAGTACTTC. Translation: CASSERVAPYGEQYF. The chain uses TRBV6-1 and TRBJ2-7; no clear D gene. CDR3 length: 15 residues. V lost 2 bases and J 6 bases, leaving 17 bases between the germline ends. Germline V gives CDR1 MNHNS, CDR2 SASEGT.

This clone occurred once. V usage is TRBV9 and J usage is TRBJ1-1; weak D call: TRBD1 (6 bases). The CDR3 loop spans 11 amino acids. V lost 2 bases and J 8 bases, leaving 7 bases between the germline ends. CDR1 is SGDLS, CDR2 YYNGEE, per germline. Here the CDR3 DNA reads TGTGCCAGCAGCGTTGGGGGCGAAGCTTTCTTT. As protein: CASSVGGEAFF.

This clone was picked up one time. The gene calls are TRBV27 and TRBJ1-1; the D gene is possibly TRBD1 (6 bases). Trimming cost V 5 bases and J 1 base, with 14 bases left between them. Germline V lookup: CDR1 MNHEY, CDR2 SMNVEV (reference sequence). CDR3 length: 15 amino acids. DNA for the CDR3: TGTGCCAGCAGTCGGTACGTGACAGGGAACACTGAAGCTTTCTTT. Protein: CASSRYVTGNTEAFF.

The CDR3 sequence: CASSQGTVNTEAFF. CDR3 nucleotides: TGCGCCAGCAGCCAAGGGACGGTGAACACTGAAGCTTTCTTT. This sequence joins TRBV4-1 and TRBJ1-1; no firm D call. The V end was cut by 1 base, the J end by 0 bases, with 6 bases between. The germline V gene has CDR1 MGHRA and CDR2 YSYEKL. The length of the CDR3 is 14 residues.

The chain joins TRBV19 to TRBJ1-2; 8 bases align to TRBD1. This CDR3 has 16 residues. Germline values: CDR1 LNHDA, CDR2 SQIVND (reference sequence). V shed 6 bases, J shed 7 bases, and the junction held 16 bases outside the gene matches. The DNA for the CDR3 is TGTGCCAGTAGCCGTTTAGGTTCAGGGGGCCTCTTTGGCTACACCTTC. This gives the protein CASSRLGSGGLFGYTF.

The chain recombines TRBV9 with TRBJ2-1; D gene uncertain. This CDR3 is 12 amino acids long. The germline V and J ends were trimmed by 1 base and 7 bases, with 6 bases remaining between them. From germline, CDR1 is SGDLS and CDR2 YYNGEE. The CDR3 DNA follows: TGTGCCAGCAGCGTAAGAGATAATGAGCAGTTCTTC. This sequence encodes CASSVRDNEQFF.

The rearrangement uses TRBV30 and TRBJ1-1; tentative D call: TRBD1 (6 bases). This CDR3 spans 14 amino acids. Germline V CDR1 and CDR2: GTSNPN, SVGIG (reference sequence). V lost 1 base and J 1 base, leaving 10 bases between the germline ends. The CDR3 DNA reads as TGTGCCTGGAGTGAGAGGGGGTGGAACACTGAAGCTTTCTTT. This codes for CAWSERGWNTEAFF.

J is TRBJ2-6 and V is TRBV12-5, with TRBD1 matching 10 bases. There are 21 residues in the CDR3. Germline-derived CDR1 and CDR2 are LGHNT and FRNRAP. The J segment lost 3 bases and the V segment lost 3 bases, leaving 17 bases of the junction unmatched. The CDR3 coding sequence is TGTGCTAGTGGTTTCTACGCCGCCTCGGGACAGGGGAAAGGTGGGGCCAACGTCCTGACTTTC. Translated, it gives CASGFYAASGQGKGGANVLTF.

The table lists this clone with a count of one. This rearrangement joins TRBV29-1 to TRBJ2-1; either TRBD1 or TRBD2 may fit D (6 bases each). Per germline, CDR1 SQVTM and CDR2 ANQGSEA. The CDR3 has 16 amino acids. V lost 2 bases and J lost 1, with 15 bases in between. The CDR3 DNA is TGCAGCGTTGAATTCAGACTAGGGGGGTCCTACAATGAGCAGTTCTTC. The encoded protein is CSVEFRLGGSYNEQFF.

The V and J genes are TRBV7-9 and TRBJ2-3, with D possibly matching TRBD2 (5 bases). CDR3 size: 14 residues. The germline V gene has CDR1 SEHNR and CDR2 FQNEAQ (reference sequence). V was shortened by 1 base and J by 5 bases, with 10 bases between the two germline ends. The CDR3 loop reads CASSLVLAGDTQYF. The CDR3 DNA reads as TGTGCCAGCAGCTTAGTCCTAGCCGGAGATACGCAGTATTTT.